Presented here are 15 T cell receptor beta chains from one specimen sequenced in a study of T cells in Graves' hyperthyroidism and ophthalmopathy. There were TCR beta CDR3 regions amplified from RNA transcripts. TCR CDR3 underwent first-round RT-PCR with the HTBI primer set. TCRdb analysed the multiplex PCR reads with MiXCR anew, one entry per CDR3 protein. The table records about 600,000 distinct CDR3 sequences, 11% to 15% of them present only once. The sample taken for sequencing was blood. All receptors derive from a woman under 30 with Graves' ophthalmopathy.

This sequence joins TRBV19 and TRBJ2-7; D may be TRBD2 (6 bases). Per germline, CDR1 LNHDA and CDR2 SQIVND (reference sequence). The CDR3 has 18 residues. The ends were cut back, 2 bases at V and 2 bases at J, with 22 bases in the middle. Here the CDR3 reads CASSISGSGGSRAYEQYF. The CDR3, as DNA: TGTGCCAGTAGTATAAGCGGCAGTGGGGGGTCTCGGGCCTACGAGCAGTACTTC. The full variable domain, its missing parts supplied by reference TRBV19 and TRBJ2-7, is DGGITQSPKYLFRKEGQNVTLSCEQNLNHDAMYWYRQDPGQGLRLIYYSQIVNDFQKGDIAEGYSVSREKKESFPLTVTSAQKNPTAFYLCASSISGSGGSRAYEQYFGPGTRLTVT.

This clonotype was seen ten or more times. The chain uses TRBV27 and TRBJ1-5; weak D call: TRBD1 (6 bases). The V gene's germline CDR1 is MNHEY and CDR2 SMNVEV (reference sequence). The length of the CDR3 is 14 residues. Trimming took 6 bases from V and 5 from J, leaving 14 bases between them. CDR3 protein: CASSGVRGYQPQHF. The CDR3 DNA reads as TGTGCCAGCAGCGGGGTCAGGGGTTATCAGCCCCAGCATTTT.

The sample holds many counts of this clonotype. The chain combines TRBV5-1 with TRBJ1-1; D not certain. CDR1 and CDR2 (germline): SGHRS, YFSETQ. V shed 0 bases and J shed 5 bases, with 17 bases lying between them. The CDR3 is 16 amino acids. As DNA, the CDR3 is TGCGCCAGCAGCTTGGTTGGGCCCACCGATGGTACTGAAGCTTTCTTT. As protein: CASSLVGPTDGTEAFF.

To note about this clonotype: Since a much larger clone is just one base distant, this may be a read error. The chain carries TRBV13 and TRBJ2-1; D uncertain. Germline V gene data show CDR1 as PRHDT and CDR2 as FYEKMQ (reference sequence). There are 11 residues in the CDR3. CDR3 coding DNA: TGTGCCAGCAGGAAGCACAGTGAGCAGTCCTTC. Its protein product is CASRKHSEQSF.

A few counts support this clonotype. The chain combines TRBV27 with TRBJ1-1; tentatively, D is TRBD1 (5 bases). The CDR3 extends over 18 amino acids. In germline, CDR1 is MNHEY, CDR2 SMNVEV (reference sequence). The V end lost 3 bases, the J end lost 3 bases, and 23 bases lay between the germline ends. CDR3 bases: TGTGCCAGCAGTTTCCGACCGGGACGGAGGGGTGATGACACTGAAGCTTTCTTT. Its protein is CASSFRPGRRGDDTEAFF.

This clonotype has ten or more counts. The chain employs TRBV6-1 and TRBJ1-1, with 10 nucleotides matching TRBD1. V lost 5 bases and J lost 3; bases outside the gene matches: 3. The CDR3 length is 14 residues. The germline V gene encodes CDR1 MNHNS and CDR2 SASEGT. The CDR3 DNA reads TGTGCCAGCAGTTGGACAGGGGGGGACACTGAAGCTTTCTTT. Protein: CASSWTGGDTEAFF.

This clonotype was seen repeatedly, ten times or more. Germline is not matched at one junction end, which may reflect a read error. The chain recombines TRBV5-1 with TRBJ2-5; D is uncertain. The germline V gene encodes CDR1 SGHRS and CDR2 YFSETQ. The CDR3 has 13 residues. As DNA, the CDR3 is TGTGCCAGCAGCTCCGGGTACCAAGAGACCCAGTACTTC. Protein product: CASSSGYQETQYF.

This clonotype was recorded at least ten times. This chain uses TRBV29-1 with TRBJ2-5; D gene uncertain. V was shortened by 4 bases and J by 1 base, with 7 bases between the two germline ends. The length of the CDR3 is 12 residues. Looked up from germline, CDR1 is SQVTM and CDR2 is ANQGSEA. CDR3 bases: TGCAGCGTTGGACGTTCCCAAGAGACCCAGTACTTC. Its protein is CSVGRSQETQYF.

The chain has TRBV20-1 and TRBJ2-1; tentatively, D is TRBD1 or TRBD2 (6 bases each). The CDR3 loop spans 14 amino acids. CDR1 and CDR2 (germline): DFQATT, SNEGSKA (reference sequence). Trimming took off 4 bases at V and 6 bases at J, with 16 bases between the two ends. The CDR3 loop reads CSANREVRFNEQFF. CDR3 DNA sequence: TGCAGTGCTAACAGGGAGGTTAGGTTCAATGAGCAGTTCTTC.

There are many counts of this clonotype. The chain has TRBV7-2 and TRBJ1-2, with TRBD1 as a possible D gene (5 bases). V was shortened by 3 bases and J by 8 bases, with 16 bases between the two germline ends. The CDR3 consists of 14 residues. CDR1 and CDR2 from the germline V gene are SGHTA and FQGNSA. CDR3 protein: CASSLGGAVGGYTF. The CDR3 region has the DNA TGTGCCAGCAGCTTGGGAGGGGCCGTAGGAGGCTACACCTTC.

This clonotype has at least ten counts. The J gene is TRBJ2-1, the V gene TRBV9; D might be TRBD2 (6 bases). Germline CDR1 SGDLS, CDR2 YYNGEE. Deletions cut 0 bases from V and 9 bases from J, with 16 bases between. CDR3 length equals 15 residues. The CDR3 nucleotides are TGTGCCAGCAGCGTAGAGAGCGGGCGTGGCAGTGAGCAGTTCTTC. This encodes CASSVESGRGSEQFF. Full variable domain (remainder filled in from reference TRBV9 and TRBJ2-1): DSGVTQTPKHLITATGQRVTLRCSPRSGDLSVYWYQQSLDQGLQFLIQYYNGEERAKGNILERFSAQQFPDLHSELNLSSLELGDSALYFCASSVESGRGSEQFFGPGTRLTVL.

This clonotype has a count of ten or more. This chain uses TRBV5-1 with TRBJ2-3; 10 nucleotides agree with TRBD1. This CDR3 has 17 residues. Trimming at V came to 4 bases and at J to 3 bases, leaving 11 bases not matched to a gene. Per germline, CDR1 SGHRS and CDR2 YFSETQ. CDR3 nucleotides: TGCGCCAGCAGCGGTAGGACAGGGGGTGTCTCTACAGATACGCAGTATTTT. Translation gives CASSGRTGGVSTDTQYF. The entire variable domain, with the rest obtained from reference TRBV5-1 and TRBJ2-3, is as follows: KAGVTQTPRYLIKTRGQQVTLSCSPISGHRSVSWYQQTPGQGLQFLFEYFSETQRNKGNFPGRFSGRQFSNSRSEMNVSTLELGDSALYLCASSGRTGGVSTDTQYFGPGTRLTVL.

This clonotype showed up many times. Written as DNA, the CDR3 is TGTGCCAGCAGTGAAGAAGGGGACACCCGCACAGATACGCAGTATTTT. Its translation: CASSEEGDTRTDTQYF. V and J are TRBV2 and TRBJ2-3; TRBD1 is a possible D gene (6 bases). With 1 base removed from V and 1 base from J, the gap between germline ends came to 12 bases. Germline V gene lookup returns CDR1 SNHLY and CDR2 FYNNEI. The CDR3 runs to 16 residues.

This clonotype was counted between two and nine times. The rearrangement uses TRBV3-1 and TRBJ2-5; 8 nucleotides line up with TRBD2. The CDR3 loop spans 16 amino acids. After removal of 0 bases from V and 2 bases from J, the junction contained 5 bases not matched to a gene. CDR1 is LGHDT and CDR2 is YNNKEL in the germline V gene (reference sequence). The CDR3 loop reads CASSQDGTRAQETQYF. For the CDR3, the DNA is TGTGCCAGCAGCCAAGATGGGACTAGGGCACAAGAGACCCAGTACTTC.

The gene calls are TRBV7-2 and TRBJ1-3; 8 positions agree with TRBD1. Germline assignment: CDR1 SGHTA and CDR2 FQGNSA. This CDR3 comprises 14 residues. Trimming at V came to 5 bases and at J to 4 bases, leaving 4 bases not matched to a gene. The CDR3 sequence is CASSTRTGGNTIYF. The CDR3 DNA is TGTGCCAGCAGCACCCGGACAGGGGGAAACACCATATATTTT.